This paragraph covers one TCR beta chain sequence. What it recognizes is unknown. The data were taken from a study of Graves' ophthalmopathy and Graves' hyperthyroidism. Amplification targeted the TCR beta CDR3 regions, with RNA transcripts as the source material. RT-PCR with HTBI primers came first, then second-round multiplex PCR. TCRdb independently ran MiXCR on the multiplex PCR reads; one entry per CDR3 protein. The repertoire consists of a few hundred thousand distinct CDR3 sequences, with 15% to 17% occurring once and the leading ten covering 5.5% to 7%. The ends were cut back, 4 bases at V and 3 bases at J, with 8 bases in the middle. The CDR3 spans 13 residues. Germline-derived CDR1 and CDR2 are MNHNS and SASEGT. If no ophthalmopathy appeared within 18 months of follow-up, hyperthyroidism was termed stable. The PBMC fraction was derived from around 9.5 ml of fresh peripheral blood. Regarding the study as a whole: With a specificity of roughly 72% and a sensitivity of about 69%, the model predicted ophthalmopathy progression. Detection in blood was also observed for most expanded thyroid clonotypes above 0.001 frequency.

Source material: peripheral blood. V usage is TRBV6-1 and J usage is TRBJ2-3, with a possible D match to TRBD2 (6 bases). This TCR was sampled from a young woman with stable Graves' hyperthyroidism. CDR3 residues: CASSVAGTDTQYF. The CDR3 DNA is TGTGCCAGCAGTGTGGCGGGAACAGATACGCAGTATTTT.